The 27 T cell receptor beta chains below all came from one sample that was sequenced in a study of shared clonotypes between healthy human individuals. The data were produced by immunoSEQ multiplex PCR, yet TCRdb's version contains in-frame clones alone and is incomplete. Of approximately 500,000 clones in the sample, about four fifths were seen once. The sample consisted of PBMCs. The origin of the receptors is a woman between 35 and 50 years old in good health. Some clones in this sample may be carry-over from other donors' samples.

This clone occurred many times. The genes are TRBV2 and TRBJ2-7; a possible D gene is TRBD2 (6 bases). V was shortened by 5 bases and J by 0 bases, with 11 bases between the two germline ends. Germline CDR1 is SNHLY and CDR2 is FYNNEI. The CDR3 contains 14 residues. The DNA of the CDR3 is TGTGCCAGCAGTTTTTTCGGGAGCTCCTACGAGCAGTACTTC. This sequence encodes CASSFFGSSYEQYF.

This clone has a single count. The chain combines TRBV5-4 with TRBJ2-7; 7 bases are a match to TRBD1. V trimming: 4 bases; J trimming: 0 bases; junction bases outside the gene matches: 4. This CDR3 is built from 14 residues. Germline CDR1 reads SGHNT; CDR2 reads YYREEE (reference sequence). CDR3 protein: CASSIGQVSYEQYF. The DNA of the CDR3 is TGTGCCAGCAGCATAGGACAGGTCTCCTACGAGCAGTACTTC. Filled out from reference TRBV5-4 and TRBJ2-7, the complete variable domain reads ETGVTQSPTHLIKTRGQQVTLRCSSQSGHNTVSWYQQALGQGPQFIFQYYREEENGRGNFPPRFSGLQFPNYSSELNVNALELDDSALYLCASSIGQVSYEQYFGPGTRLTVT.

V is TRBV29-1 and J is TRBJ1-2, with D possibly matching TRBD1 (6 bases). This CDR3 contains 13 residues. Trimming shortened V by 4 bases and J by 8 bases, and 17 bases separated the two germline ends. CDR1 is SQVTM, CDR2 ANQGSEA, per germline. The CDR3 coding sequence is TGCAGCGTTGGGGGGCTCGGTGGGGGAGGCTACACCTTC. Its protein is CSVGGLGGGGYTF.

This chain links TRBV7-9 with TRBJ2-7; unclear D gene. Germline V CDR1 and CDR2: SEHNR, FQNEAQ (reference sequence). The CDR3 covers 14 residues. The V end was cut by 2 bases, the J end by 3 bases, with 11 bases between. The CDR3 loop is CASSLRQDNYEQYF. The CDR3 nucleotides are TGTGCCAGCAGCTTAAGGCAGGATAACTACGAGCAGTACTTC.

This chain connects TRBV25-1 to TRBJ2-1; no reliable D call. V was pared by 8 bases and J by 8 bases, with 16 bases between. This CDR3 has 13 residues. The germline V gene has CDR1 MGHDK and CDR2 SYGVNS. The CDR3 DNA follows: TGTGCCAGCGCCATGGAACCTGGGCATGAGCAGTTCTTC. The encoded protein is CASAMEPGHEQFF.

This clone showed up just a few times. The CDR3 spells CAIRRGTGSYNEQFF. DNA for the CDR3: TGTGCCATCAGGCGAGGGACAGGGTCTTACAATGAGCAGTTCTTC. The genes are TRBV10-3 and TRBJ2-1; 9 bases are shared with TRBD1. The V gene's germline CDR1 is ENHRY and CDR2 SYGVKD. The CDR3 is 15 amino acids. J gave up 4 bases and V 6 bases, and 7 bases lay outside the gene matches.

The genes are TRBV5-1 and TRBJ1-1, with D possibly TRBD1 on 5 matching bases. The CDR3 runs 14 residues. Trimming cost V 4 bases and J 5 bases, with 15 bases left between them. Germline lookup yields CDR1 SGHRS and CDR2 YFSETQ. DNA of the CDR3: TGCGCCAGCAGCCGTCGGGGGGATGAGACTGAAGCTTTCTTT. This translates into CASSRRGDETEAFF.

The gene calls are TRBV28 and TRBJ1-2; a possible D gene is TRBD1 (5 bases). The CDR3 runs 13 residues. Per the germline V gene, CDR1 is MDHEN and CDR2 is SYDVKM. V lost 3 bases to trimming and J lost 8 bases, with 13 bases between them. For the CDR3, the DNA is TGTGCCAGCAGTTTGGGGCCCCCGGGGGGCTACACCTTC. Translated, it gives CASSLGPPGGYTF.

In its sample, this clone was seen a few times. The CDR3 DNA reads as TGTGCCAGCAGTGACGGGGGGACCCCCACAGATACGCAGTATTTT. Protein: CASSDGGTPTDTQYF. The rearrangement joins TRBV6-4 to TRBJ2-3; D may be TRBD2 (6 bases). Trimming removed 2 bases from V and 2 bases from J, with 11 bases in between. This CDR3 spans 15 amino acids. Per germline, CDR1 MRHNA and CDR2 SNTAGT.

The CDR3 spells CASSLAASDEQFF. The CDR3 nucleotides are TGTGCCAGCAGCTTAGCGGCCTCGGATGAGCAGTTCTTC. The chain uses TRBV11-3 and TRBJ2-1; D gene uncertain. The V and J ends lost 1 base and 8 bases respectively, with 9 bases between them. CDR1 and CDR2 (germline): SGHNT, YENEEA. CDR3 length: 13 residues.

This chain uses TRBV11-2 with TRBJ2-1; D perhaps matches TRBD2 (5 bases). CDR1 and CDR2 (germline): SGHAT, FQNNGV. V gave up 5 bases and J gave up 0 bases, with 11 bases separating them. The CDR3 extends over 15 amino acids. This chain's CDR3 is CASSPEGSSYNEQFF. CDR3 sequence (DNA): TGTGCCAGCAGCCCCGAGGGCAGCTCCTACAATGAGCAGTTCTTC.

In the case of this clone: This sample also contains other DNA sequences that code for the same CDR3. The V and J genes are TRBV15 and TRBJ2-5; D is unresolved. The CDR3 is 14 amino acids. Trimming cost V 0 bases and J 4 bases, with 9 bases left between them. Germline assignment: CDR1 LNHNV and CDR2 YYDKDF (reference sequence). As DNA, the CDR3 is TGTGCCACCAGCAGAGATCGAGGTAGAGAGACCCAGTACTTC. This translates into CATSRDRGRETQYF.

The genes are TRBV6-1 and TRBJ1-5; D is undetermined. V was cut by 1 base and J by 5 bases, with 12 bases left in between. Germline V gene lookup returns CDR1 MNHNS and CDR2 SASEGT. The CDR3 is 15 amino acids. The CDR3 DNA reads TGTGCCAGCAGTGAAGGGGTACAAGCTCATCAGCCCCAGCATTTT. It specifies CASSEGVQAHQPQHF.

The rearrangement joins TRBV29-1 to TRBJ2-1; either TRBD1 or TRBD2 may fit D (5 bases each). The germline CDR1 and CDR2 sequences are SQVTM and ANQGSEA. V lost 4 bases, J lost 9 bases, and 16 bases lay in between. The CDR3 totals 13 residues. The CDR3 spells CSVGGRHGAEQFF. In DNA form, the CDR3 reads TGCAGCGTTGGTGGGAGACACGGGGCTGAGCAGTTCTTC.

This chain links TRBV10-3 with TRBJ1-1, with 8 bases lining up with TRBD1. Germline V gene sequence: CDR1 ENHRY, CDR2 SYGVKD. The V and J ends lost 5 bases and 3 bases, in that order; junction bases with no gene match: 5. The CDR3 has 14 residues. For the CDR3, the DNA is TGTGCCATCAGTCGGACAGGGATTGACACTGAAGCTTTCTTT. Encoded protein: CAISRTGIDTEAFF.

This clone was counted between two and nine times. This sequence joins TRBV5-1 and TRBJ2-3, with D unclear. In germline, CDR1 is SGHRS, CDR2 YFSETQ. The V and J ends lost 0 bases and 3 bases respectively, with 8 bases between them. The CDR3 length is 14 residues. The CDR3 spells CASSLASQTDTQYF. The CDR3 nucleotides are TGCGCCAGCAGCTTGGCATCCCAAACAGATACGCAGTATTTT.

The V and J genes are TRBV27 and TRBJ2-3, with D possibly TRBD1 on 5 matching bases. Trimming removed 3 bases from V and 3 bases from J, with 7 bases in between. The germline CDR1 and CDR2 sequences are MNHEY and SMNVEV (reference sequence). There are 13 residues in the CDR3. CDR3 residues: CASSLKGTDTQYF. CDR3 bases: TGTGCCAGCAGTTTGAAGGGGACAGATACGCAGTATTTT.

This rearrangement joins TRBV28 to TRBJ2-7, with D tentatively TRBD2 (6 bases). V lost 9 bases and J lost 0, with 27 bases in between. CDR1 and CDR2 from the germline V gene are MDHEN and SYDVKM. CDR3 length equals 18 residues. CDR3 protein: CASSVSLAAPRSSYEQYF. In DNA, the CDR3 is TGTGCCAGTTCCGTCTCGTTAGCGGCCCCACGGAGCTCCTACGAGCAGTACTTC.

The chain employs TRBV28 and TRBJ1-5; a weak D match, TRBD1 (5 bases). The germline V gene encodes CDR1 MDHEN and CDR2 SYDVKM. Trimming removed 3 bases at V and 5 bases at J, with 11 bases between. This CDR3 has 14 residues. This CDR3 reads CASSLSQVDQPQHF. Here the CDR3 DNA reads TGTGCCAGCAGTTTGTCACAGGTCGATCAGCCCCAGCATTTT. Using reference TRBV28 and TRBJ1-5 for the parts outside the CDR3, the full variable domain is DVKVTQSSRYLVKRTGEKVFLECVQDMDHENMFWYRQDPGLGLRLIYFSYDVKMKEKGDIPEGYSVSREKKERFSLILESASTNQTSMYLCASSLSQVDQPQHFGDGTRLSIL.

This clone was recorded a few times. CDR3 sequence: CASSPDWNQETQYF. DNA of the CDR3: TGTGCCAGCAGCCCGGACTGGAATCAAGAGACCCAGTACTTC. The V call is TRBV6-4, the J call TRBJ2-5, with TRBD2 as a possible D gene (5 bases). CDR1 and CDR2 from the germline V gene are MRHNA and SNTAGT. Trimming stripped 6 bases from V and 2 bases from J, with 13 bases between. The CDR3 has 14 residues.

In nucleotides, the CDR3 is TGCGCCAGCAGCGCACGCGGGATTTCTTACGAGCAGTACTTC. Protein product: CASSARGISYEQYF. The genes are TRBV4-1 and TRBJ2-7, with D possibly matching TRBD2 (6 bases). This CDR3 contains 14 residues. V shed 5 bases and J shed 4 bases, with 15 bases lying between them. CDR1 is MGHRA, CDR2 YSYEKL, per germline.

This rearrangement joins TRBV2 to TRBJ2-1; D unclear. Looked up from germline, CDR1 is SNHLY and CDR2 is FYNNEI. The CDR3 sequence is 15 residues long. V lost 0 bases and J lost 9, with 15 bases in between. The chain's CDR3 is CASSEAGPNGGEQFF. CDR3 bases: TGTGCCAGCAGTGAAGCGGGCCCCAACGGTGGTGAGCAGTTCTTC.

The chain has TRBV30 and TRBJ2-7, with TRBD2 identical over 8 bases. The V segment lost 2 bases and the J segment 7 bases; nucleotides outside the gene matches: 10. The CDR3 spans 14 residues. Germline V gene sequence: CDR1 GTSNPN, CDR2 SVGIG (reference sequence). The CDR3 loop reads CAWSWASGSGEQYF. CDR3 DNA: TGTGCCTGGAGTTGGGCTAGCGGGTCGGGAGAGCAGTACTTC.

The chain combines TRBV28 with TRBJ2-7; D not resolved. Between the trimmed V and J ends, which lost 6 bases and 7 bases, there was a span of 10 bases. The germline CDR1 and CDR2 sequences are MDHEN and SYDVKM. The CDR3 is made up of 11 amino acids. DNA for the CDR3: TGTGCCAGCAGGTCCCTCTGGGAGCAGTACTTC. This gives the protein CASRSLWEQYF. Based on the CDR3 plus reference TRBV28 and TRBJ2-7, the full variable domain is DVKVTQSSRYLVKRTGEKVFLECVQDMDHENMFWYRQDPGLGLRLIYFSYDVKMKEKGDIPEGYSVSREKKERFSLILESASTNQTSMYLCASRSLWEQYFGPGTRLTVT.

This clone showed up many times. This CDR3 is also generated by other DNA sequences in the sample. The chain uses TRBV2 and TRBJ2-1, with 8 nucleotides matching TRBD2. V was pared by 3 bases and J by 4 bases, with 5 bases of the junction left unmatched. The CDR3 loop spans 15 amino acids. Germline lookup yields CDR1 SNHLY and CDR2 FYNNEI. The CDR3 sequence: CASSESGSSYNEQFF. DNA for the CDR3: TGTGCCAGCAGTGAGAGCGGGAGCAGTTACAATGAGCAGTTCTTC.

The V gene is TRBV7-3, the J gene TRBJ2-1; the D is unclear. V lost 4 bases to trimming and J lost 1 base, with 17 bases between them. There are 17 residues in the CDR3. The germline gives CDR1 SGHTA, CDR2 FQGTGA. The CDR3 DNA reads TGTGCCAGCAGCTCCAGAGTTACTCTGGGGTCCTACAATGAGCAGTTCTTC. Its translation is CASSSRVTLGSYNEQFF.

On this clone: Mismatch with germline at one junction end may stem from a read error. This chain uses TRBV6-1 with TRBJ2-7; weak D call: TRBD2 (7 bases). This CDR3 contains 15 residues. The germline CDR1 and CDR2 sequences are MNHNS and SASEGT. DNA for the CDR3: TGTGCCAGCGGTGAAGAAGGGGGAGGGCCCTACGAGCAGTACTTC. Residues: CASGEEGGGPYEQYF.